Shown below are 25 T cell receptor beta chains from a single sample sequenced in a study of blood T cell repertoires in COVID-19. Some clones are missing from TCRdb's copy, which holds only in-frame ones; the method was immunoSEQ multiplex PCR. This table holds roughly 180,000 clones, approximately 88% found once. The sample taken for sequencing was peripheral blood. All receptors derive from a woman in her 30s with acute or convalescent COVID-19.

The chain combines TRBV6-2 or TRBV6-3 with TRBJ2-1, with TRBD2 matching over 9 bases. Germline values: CDR1 MNHEY, CDR2 SVGEGT. This CDR3 region has 17 residues. Germline trimming cut 2 bases from V and 4 bases from J; bases unmatched to any gene: 9. The chain's CDR3 is CASSYGALAGVYNEQFF. The CDR3 DNA sequence: TGTGCCAGCAGTTACGGGGCACTAGCGGGTGTATACAATGAGCAGTTCTTC.

The chain carries TRBV7-9 and TRBJ1-3, with D tentatively TRBD1 (5 bases). This CDR3 contains 16 residues. Germline V CDR1 and CDR2: SEHNR, FQNEAQ (reference sequence). V was trimmed by 10 bases and J by 4 bases, leaving 23 bases between them. The CDR3 DNA reads as TGTGCCACCGGTGGGGCGGCTGGGGTCTACGGAAACACCATATATTTT. It codes for CATGGAAGVYGNTIYF.

The genes are TRBV28 and TRBJ1-1, with D possibly being TRBD1 (5 bases). The CDR3 spans 13 residues. The germline gives CDR1 MDHEN, CDR2 SYDVKM. V was pared by 5 bases and J by 7 bases, with 14 bases between. The CDR3 spells CASSLAGVLEAFF. CDR3 nucleotide sequence: TGTGCCAGCAGTCTAGCGGGGGTCCTTGAAGCTTTCTTT.

This sequence joins TRBV3-1 (or the pseudogene TRBV3-2) and TRBJ2-1, with TRBD2 matching over 9 bases. Germline CDR1 and CDR2: LGHDT and YNNKEL (reference sequence). Losses at the gene ends were 1 base for V and 0 bases for J; bases not matched to a gene: 4. The CDR3 runs 17 residues. The CDR3 here is CASSQGGSGGSYNEQFF. DNA of the CDR3: TGTGCCAGCAGCCAAGGGGGTAGCGGGGGCTCCTACAATGAGCAGTTCTTC.

The chain is built from TRBV5-1 and TRBJ1-5; D unclear. Trimming left V 1 base short and J 6 bases short, with 8 bases between. CDR1 and CDR2 (germline): SGHRS, YFSETQ. This CDR3 has 13 amino acids. The chain's CDR3 is CASSLSVGQPQHF. CDR3 in DNA: TGCGCCAGCAGCTTGTCTGTCGGTCAGCCCCAGCATTTT.

The chain uses TRBV6-5 and TRBJ1-3; D is uncertain. Germline CDR1 MNHEY, CDR2 SVGAGI. V was cut by 2 bases and J by 4 bases, with 12 bases left in between. The CDR3 runs 15 residues. The CDR3 sequence is CASSYLSGLGNTIYF. The CDR3 region has the DNA TGTGCCAGCAGTTACCTCAGTGGACTCGGAAACACCATATATTTT.

The chain links TRBV7-6 to TRBJ1-5, with 9 bases that match TRBD1. Per germline, CDR1 SGHVS and CDR2 FNYEAQ. Losses at the gene ends were 1 base for V and 4 bases for J; bases not matched to a gene: 8. The CDR3 runs 17 residues. CDR3 in amino acids: CASSLVDRGYGNQPQHF. CDR3 nucleotides: TGTGCCAGCAGCTTAGTGGACAGGGGATATGGGAATCAGCCCCAGCATTTT.

This clone was seen a single time. The chain joins TRBV7-9 to TRBJ2-1; 8 nucleotides line up with TRBD2. The CDR3 totals 19 residues. Germline V CDR1 and CDR2: SEHNR, FQNEAQ (reference sequence). J lost 5 bases, V lost 3 bases, and 18 bases had no gene match. In nucleotides, the CDR3 is TGTGCCAGCAGCTTTAAGAGTTTGATTATAGCGGGACAAAACAATGAGCAGTTCTTC. It codes for CASSFKSLIIAGQNNEQFF.

The rearrangement links TRBV11-3 to TRBJ2-3, with a weak D call TRBD2 (5 bases). Germline V gene sequence: CDR1 SGHNT, CDR2 YENEEA. The V end was cut by 7 bases, the J end by 0 bases, with 11 bases between. The length of the CDR3 is 14 residues. The chain's CDR3 is CASTGGASTDTQYF. As DNA, the CDR3 is TGTGCCAGCACTGGAGGAGCTAGCACAGATACGCAGTATTTT.

V is TRBV6-6 and J is TRBJ1-2, with 10 bases identical to TRBD1. CDR1 is MNHNY and CDR2 is SVGAGI in the germline V gene (reference sequence). V shed 10 bases, J shed 3 bases, and the junction held 5 bases outside the gene matches. The CDR3 contains 13 residues. The CDR3 loop is CATGTGADYGYTF. The DNA for the CDR3 is TGTGCCACCGGGACAGGGGCAGACTATGGCTACACCTTC.

The V and J genes are TRBV2 and TRBJ1-6; D is unresolved. Per germline, CDR1 SNHLY and CDR2 FYNNEI. The CDR3 runs to 18 residues. V was cut by 2 bases and J by 1 base, with 15 bases left in between. CDR3 region: CASSELRAPLSYNSPLHF. The CDR3 nucleotides are TGTGCCAGCAGTGAATTGAGGGCGCCGCTTTCCTATAATTCACCCCTCCACTTT.

The chain couples TRBV9 to TRBJ2-1; 7 bases align to TRBD2. CDR3 length equals 15 residues. J was trimmed by 1 base and V by 3 bases; bases with no gene match: 4. The germline gives CDR1 SGDLS, CDR2 YYNGEE. The CDR3 coding sequence is TGTGCCAGCAGCGCAGGACTAGGGTCCTACAATGAGCAGTTCTTC. Its translation is CASSAGLGSYNEQFF.

This clone came up a few times. V is TRBV7-2 and J is TRBJ2-1, with 11 bases lining up with TRBD2. V lost 2 bases and J lost 9; bases outside the gene matches: 12. Germline-derived CDR1 and CDR2 are SGHTA and FQGNSA. This CDR3 comprises 17 residues. Written as DNA, the CDR3 is TGTGCCAGCAGCTTAATTGGGACTAGCGGAGTAGTGAGTGAGCAGTTCTTC. It is translated as CASSLIGTSGVVSEQFF.

This chain uses TRBV7-2 with TRBJ2-2; D perhaps matches TRBD2 (5 bases). V was cut by 1 base and J by 4 bases, with 19 bases left in between. The CDR3 is 18 residues long. Per the germline V gene, CDR1 is SGHTA and CDR2 is FQGNSA. Written as DNA, the CDR3 is TGTGCCAGCAGCTTAGAGGCCGCACGGGAACTGGGCACCGGGGAGCTGTTTTTT. This translates into CASSLEAARELGTGELFF.

The chain carries TRBV5-8 and TRBJ2-7, with D possibly matching TRBD2 (5 bases). Trimming removed 4 bases from V and 0 bases from J, with 11 bases in between. CDR3 length equals 14 residues. The germline CDR1 and CDR2 sequences are SGHTS and YDEGEE. CDR3 sequence reads: CASSKDYYSYEQYF. In DNA form, the CDR3 reads TGTGCCAGCAGCAAAGACTATTACTCCTACGAGCAGTACTTC.

The V call is TRBV7-2, the J call TRBJ2-6; tentative D call: TRBD1 (5 bases). The CDR3 totals 15 residues. The germline V gene encodes CDR1 SGHTA and CDR2 FQGNSA. V lost 5 bases, J lost 2 bases, and 10 bases lay in between. CDR3 amino acids: CASSQDITGANVLTF. The DNA for the CDR3 is TGTGCCAGCAGCCAGGACATCACTGGGGCCAACGTCCTGACTTTC.

The rearrangement links TRBV29-1 to TRBJ2-1; TRBD1 aligns across 9 bases. The CDR3 runs 13 residues. Trimming at V came to 7 bases and at J to 7 bases, leaving 8 bases not matched to a gene. Germline CDR1 and CDR2: SQVTM and ANQGSEA. Here the CDR3 reads CSASGQGINEQFF. The CDR3 nucleotides read TGCAGCGCCTCGGGACAGGGAATAAATGAGCAGTTCTTC.

Details on this clone: Compared with germline, one end of the junction differs, possibly owing to a read error. The rearrangement joins TRBV10-2 to TRBJ1-6, with D uncertain. The CDR3 totals 10 residues. Germline CDR1 WSHSY, CDR2 SAAADI. In DNA, the CDR3 is TGCGCCAGGGCGTCCCACCCCTTGACTTTT. Its protein product is CARASHPLTF.

The chain recombines TRBV25-1 with TRBJ1-4, with 8 bases that match TRBD1. After removal of 6 bases from V and 5 bases from J, the junction contained 5 bases not matched to a gene. The CDR3 totals 14 residues. CDR1 is MGHDK, CDR2 SYGVNS, per germline. This CDR3 is CASRDREGNEKLFF. DNA for the CDR3: TGTGCCAGCAGGGACAGGGAAGGGAATGAAAAACTGTTTTTT.

The CDR3 nucleotides are TGTGCCACCAGCAGAGATTGGGGGGGAGGGCGAGCGAACACTGAAGCTTTCTTT. Its translation: CATSRDWGGGRANTEAFF. The chain links TRBV15 to TRBJ1-1; weak D call: TRBD1 (5 bases). Germline CDR1 LNHNV, CDR2 YYDKDF (reference sequence). The CDR3 contains 18 residues. The V end lost 0 bases, the J end lost 1 base, and 18 bases lay between the germline ends.

The rearrangement joins TRBV11-2 to TRBJ2-3; D is perhaps TRBD2 (7 bases). This CDR3 comprises 17 residues. Trimming removed 2 bases from V and 2 bases from J, with 17 bases in between. Per germline, CDR1 SGHAT and CDR2 FQNNGV. The CDR3 DNA sequence: TGTGCCAGCAGCTTAAGGCGGGGGCCTAGGGACACAGATACGCAGTATTTT. It is translated as CASSLRRGPRDTDTQYF.

The chain has TRBV5-1 and TRBJ2-3, with D unresolved. The germline V gene has CDR1 SGHRS and CDR2 YFSETQ. This CDR3 comprises 14 residues. Deletions cut 0 bases from V and 4 bases from J, with 9 bases between. Written as DNA, the CDR3 is TGCGCCAGCAGCTTGGGAGAAGCCCCAGATACGCAGTATTTT. It encodes CASSLGEAPDTQYF.

This clone came up once. The gene calls are TRBV27 and TRBJ1-4; a weak D match, TRBD1 (6 bases). The CDR3 has 14 residues. V gave up 3 bases and J gave up 8 bases, with 13 bases separating them. CDR1 is MNHEY and CDR2 is SMNVEV in the germline V gene (reference sequence). CDR3: CASSFSGAREKLFF. The CDR3 DNA sequence: TGTGCCAGCAGTTTCTCAGGGGCGAGGGAAAAACTGTTTTTT.

The V gene is TRBV7-2, the J gene TRBJ2-2, with a tentative D call TRBD1 (5 bases). CDR1 is SGHTA, CDR2 FQGNSA, per germline. The CDR3 has 16 amino acids. V was pared by 2 bases and J by 0 bases, with 10 bases between. CDR3: CASSLFGATNTGELFF. Here the CDR3 DNA reads TGTGCCAGCAGCTTATTTGGGGCAACGAACACCGGGGAGCTGTTTTTT.

This sequence joins TRBV5-4 and TRBJ2-7; 10 bases are shared with TRBD1. Trimming removed 2 bases from V and 3 bases from J; junction bases left unmatched: 5. The CDR3 extends over 15 amino acids. The V gene's germline CDR1 is SGHNT and CDR2 YYREEE (reference sequence). The CDR3 coding sequence is TGTGCCAGCAGCTTCCGGGACAGGGGCATCTACGAGCAGTACTTC. This encodes CASSFRDRGIYEQYF.